These T cell receptor beta chains were read from a single sample in a study of blood T cell repertoires in COVID-19. Only in-frame clones appear in the TCRdb table, and some are missing; sequencing was by immunoSEQ multiplex PCR. Among some 83,000 clones listed, 65% to 90% were seen once. The source material was peripheral blood. These receptor sequences come from a man at least 80 years old with acute or convalescent COVID-19. The CDR3 runs from the conserved cysteine through the conserved F or W. A D gene is named only where the DNA matches it firmly. The size field is filled for only some rows; it gives once, few, many or a size class.

J,size,V,D,DNA,CDR3
TRBJ2-3,NA,TRBV28,NA,TGTGCCAGCTGGGGTCGGACAGGGAGGGCAGATACGCAGTATTTT,CASWGRTGRADTQYF
TRBJ1-1,NA,TRBV6-6,NA,TGTGCCAGCAGTTTATTGGGGCAGGGGAACACTGAAGCTTTCTTT,CASSLLGQGNTEAFF
TRBJ2-3,NA,TRBV29-1,NA,TGCAGCGTTGACGGAGCGGCTAGCACAGATACGCAGTATTTT,CSVDGAASTDTQYF
TRBJ2-6,NA,TRBV30,NA,TGTGCCTGGAACTCGGGGGCCAACGTCCTGACTTTC,CAWNSGANVLTF
TRBJ2-3,NA,TRBV5-1,TRBD2,TGCGCCAGCAGCAGGGGGACTAGCGGAAGCACAGATACGCAGTATTTT,CASSRGTSGSTDTQYF
TRBJ2-3,NA,TRBV10-3,TRBD2,TGTGCCATCAGTGGCGGACTAGCGGGAGTGGCGGATACGCAGTATTTT,CAISGGLAGVADTQYF
TRBJ1-6,NA,TRBV5-4,NA,TGTGCCAGCAGCTTGTTTGGGAGTTCACCCCTCCACTTT,CASSLFGSSPLHF
TRBJ2-7,few,TRBV11-2,TRBD1,TGTGCCAGCAGCCCAGGACAGGGAATCCACGAGCAGTACTTC,CASSPGQGIHEQYF
TRBJ2-1,NA,TRBV25-1,TRBD2,TGTGCCAGCAGTGATACCCTAGCGGGAGGCTACAATGAGCAGTTCTTC,CASSDTLAGGYNEQFF
TRBJ2-6,NA,TRBV24-1,TRBD1,TGTGCCACCAGTTCGCCAGGGGGCGCTTCTGGGGCCAACGTCCTGACTTTC,CATSSPGGASGANVLTF
TRBJ2-1,NA,TRBV12-3/TRBV12-4,NA,TGTGCCAGCACCTCGGGGTGGGATGAGCAGTTCTTC,CASTSGWDEQFF
TRBJ2-1,NA,TRBV14,NA,TGTGCCAGCAGCCAACGTAGATTCAGGGAGCAGTTCTTC,CASSQRRFREQFF
TRBJ2-1,NA,TRBV5-6,TRBD2,TGTGCCAGCAGCTTGTTACTAGCGGGAGGGCCATCCCGGTCGGAGCAGTTCTTC,CASSLLLAGGPSRSEQFF
TRBJ1-2,NA,TRBV2,NA,TGTGCCAGCATTGAGGACAATCGTAACTATGGCTACACCTTC,CASIEDNRNYGYTF
TRBJ2-2,NA,TRBV9,NA,TGTGCCAGCAGCGTTATTGTGGGGGGCACCGGGGAGCTGTTTTTT,CASSVIVGGTGELFF
TRBJ1-1,NA,TRBV18,NA,TGTGCCAGCTCACCACGAGGTTATGAAGCTTTCTTT,CASSPRGYEAFF
TRBJ2-7,NA,TRBV4-2,TRBD2,TGTGCCAGCAGCTCCGGACTAGCGGGAGGGACCTACGAGCAGTACTTC,CASSSGLAGGTYEQYF
TRBJ2-2,NA,TRBV4-1,TRBD1,TGCGCCAGCAGAGACTTGACAGGGGAATATGTCGGGGAGCTGTTTTTT,CASRDLTGEYVGELFF
TRBJ2-7,NA,TRBV4-1,NA,TGCGCCAGCAGCCAGATCGATGGAGGATACGAGCAGTACTTC,CASSQIDGGYEQYF
TRBJ2-5,NA,TRBV4-2,TRBD2,TGTGCCAGCAGCCAAGTGGCTAGCGGGGTACAAGAGACCCAGTACTTC,CASSQVASGVQETQYF
TRBJ1-1,once,TRBV18,NA,TGTGCCAGCTCACCACTGCCAGGAATGAACACTGAAGCTTTCTTT,CASSPLPGMNTEAFF
TRBJ2-3,NA,TRBV5-1,NA,TGCGCCAGCAGCTTAGGACAGAGCACAGATACGCAGTATTTT,CASSLGQSTDTQYF
TRBJ2-1,NA,TRBV28,NA,TGTGCCAGCAACCGAAGAAGCGAGCAGTTCTTC,CASNRRSEQFF
TRBJ1-6,NA,TRBV27,TRBD1,TGTGCCAGCAGTTCTCCGCCCCGGACAGGGAGAGGTTCACCCCTCCACTTT,CASSSPPRTGRGSPLHF
TRBJ1-1,NA,TRBV5-1,TRBD1,TGCGCCAGCAGCTCCACAGGGGGTGTTAACACTGAAGCTTTCTTT,CASSSTGGVNTEAFF
TRBJ1-4,once,TRBV19,NA,TGTGCCAGTAGTATCCGCCCCAGGGCAACTAATGAAAAACTGTTTTTT,CASSIRPRATNEKLFF
TRBJ2-7,NA,TRBV9,NA,TGTGCCAGCAGCGTAGATGGCAGCTCCTACGAGCAGTACTTC,CASSVDGSSYEQYF
TRBJ2-7,NA,TRBV2,NA,TGTGCCAGCAGTGCAGGGCAGAGCCCTAACTACGAGCAGTACTTC,CASSAGQSPNYEQYF
TRBJ1-1,NA,TRBV29-1,TRBD1,TGCAGCGTTGCGGACAGGGTTGAAGCTTTCTTT,CSVADRVEAFF
TRBJ2-2,NA,TRBV5-1,TRBD2,TGCGCCAGCAGCACGGGACTAGCGGGATTCACCGGGGAGCTGTTTTTT,CASSTGLAGFTGELFF
TRBJ2-2,NA,TRBV5-1,NA,TGCGCCAGCAGCGAGGGCCTCACCGGGGAGCTGTTTTTT,CASSEGLTGELFF
TRBJ2-6,NA,TRBV30,TRBD1,TGTGCCTGGAGTGTTGACAGGGGGCGACCTGGGGCCAACGTCCTGACTTTC,CAWSVDRGRPGANVLTF
TRBJ2-3,NA,TRBV9,TRBD2,TGTGCCAGCACAAGACTAGCGGGAGCAGATACGCAGTATTTT,CASTRLAGADTQYF
TRBJ2-7,NA,TRBV19,NA,TGTGCCAGTAGTACTCTCAGGGACACCGAGCAGTACTTC,CASSTLRDTEQYF
TRBJ1-1,few,TRBV15,NA,TGTGCCACCAGCAGAGATAGGGCAGGGCTTTACACTGAAGCTTTCTTT,CATSRDRAGLYTEAFF
TRBJ1-1,NA,TRBV3-1/TRBV3-2,TRBD1,TGTGCCAGCAGCCCTCAACCGGGACAGGGGGCTCGAAGAACTGAAGCTTTCTTT,CASSPQPGQGARRTEAFF
TRBJ1-5,few,TRBV2,NA,TGTGCCAGCAGCGTACAGGGAAACAATCAGCCCCAGCATTTT,CASSVQGNNQPQHF
TRBJ2-1,once,TRBV5-1,TRBD2,TGCGCCAGCAGCTTGGTTAGCGGGAGGGATGAGCAGTTCTTC,CASSLVSGRDEQFF
TRBJ2-7,NA,TRBV6-6,NA,TGTGCCAGCCAAGAGATTAACTACGAGCAGTACTTC,CASQEINYEQYF
TRBJ2-3,NA,TRBV7-2,NA,TGTGCCAGCAGCTTAAAGAGGAGCGTTCAACCTCGGGGAGATACGCAGTATTTT,CASSLKRSVQPRGDTQYF
TRBJ2-1,NA,TRBV5-4,NA,TGTGCCAGCAGCTTGGAACTAGGGCTCAATGAGCAGTTCTTC,CASSLELGLNEQFF
TRBJ1-4,NA,TRBV2,TRBD1,TGTGCCAGCAGGGGGACAGCAACTAATGAAAAACTGTTTTTT,CASRGTATNEKLFF
TRBJ1-1,NA,TRBV28,NA,TGTGCCAGCAGGGCGGTGGGGGGGAACACTGAAGCTTTCTTT,CASRAVGGNTEAFF
TRBJ1-1,once,TRBV27,TRBD1,TGTGCCAGCAGGGGGACGGGACAGGGTGAAGCTTTCTTT,CASRGTGQGEAFF
TRBJ2-3,medium-sized,TRBV20-1,NA,TGCAGTGCTAGTCCAGTGGTTGGTAGCGGAGGGGCAGATACGCAGTATTTT,CSASPVVGSGGADTQYF
TRBJ2-2,NA,TRBV7-2,TRBD1,TGTGCCAGCAGCTTCCGGACAGGGAACACCGGGGAGCTGTTTTTT,CASSFRTGNTGELFF
TRBJ2-5,NA,TRBV6-6,NA,TGTGCCAGCAGCGACCAGGCTAAAGAGACCCAGTACTTC,CASSDQAKETQYF
TRBJ1-5,NA,TRBV7-8,NA,TGTGCCAGCAGCTGGACAGTTAGCAATCAGCCCCAGCATTTT,CASSWTVSNQPQHF
TRBJ1-2,NA,TRBV2,NA,TGTGCCAGCAGTGAACGTAGGGTCGGGGATGGCTACACCTTC,CASSERRVGDGYTF
TRBJ1-1,once,TRBV5-1,NA,TGCGCCAGCAGCTTGTATAACGGAGCCCTTGAAGCTTTCTTT,CASSLYNGALEAFF
TRBJ1-4,NA,TRBV5-6,NA,TGTGCCAGCAGCCCGACCCGGTGGGCTGAAAAACTGTTTTTT,CASSPTRWAEKLFF
TRBJ2-1,NA,TRBV11-3,TRBD1,TGTGCCAGCAGCCGGGACAGGGGACATGGTGAGCAGTTCTTC,CASSRDRGHGEQFF
TRBJ2-2,few,TRBV7-8,NA,TGTGCCAGCAGCTTATGGGGGCAGCGAGGGGAGCTGTTTTTT,CASSLWGQRGELFF
TRBJ2-2,NA,TRBV2,NA,TGTGCCAGCAACCCAGCGGGCTACGCCGGGGAGCTGTTTTTT,CASNPAGYAGELFF
TRBJ2-1,NA,TRBV5-1,TRBD2,TGCGCCAGCAGCTCACCGGGACTAGCGGGAGACGATGAGCAGTTCTTC,CASSSPGLAGDDEQFF
TRBJ2-3,NA,TRBV6-2/TRBV6-3,TRBD2,TGTGCCAGCAGTTTCTCGAGACTAGCGGGAGAGATAGATACGCAGTATTTT,CASSFSRLAGEIDTQYF
TRBJ2-1,NA,TRBV4-3,TRBD2,TGCGCCAGCAGCCAAGAAGGAGCGGGAGCTGGTGAGCAGTTCTTC,CASSQEGAGAGEQFF
TRBJ1-5,NA,TRBV7-9,TRBD1,TGTGCCAGCAGCTCTACAGGGGGGGATCAGCCCCAGCATTTT,CASSSTGGDQPQHF
TRBJ2-2,NA,TRBV4-3,NA,TGCGCCAGCACCAAGGGGGGAGGGGTTGGCACCGGGGAGCTGTTTTTT,CASTKGGGVGTGELFF
TRBJ1-3,NA,TRBV18,NA,TGTGCCAGCTCACCGCCTTTTAGCACCCTTAGCTCTGGAAACACCATATATTTT,CASSPPFSTLSSGNTIYF